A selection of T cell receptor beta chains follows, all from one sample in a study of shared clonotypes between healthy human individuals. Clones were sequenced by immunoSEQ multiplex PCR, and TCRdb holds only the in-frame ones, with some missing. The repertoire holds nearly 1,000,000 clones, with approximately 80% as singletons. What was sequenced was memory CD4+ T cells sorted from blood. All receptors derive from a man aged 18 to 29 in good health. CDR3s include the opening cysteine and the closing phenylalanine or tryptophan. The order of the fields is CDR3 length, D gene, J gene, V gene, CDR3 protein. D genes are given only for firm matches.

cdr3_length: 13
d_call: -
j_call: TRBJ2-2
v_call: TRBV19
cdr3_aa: CSSPAGRTGELFF

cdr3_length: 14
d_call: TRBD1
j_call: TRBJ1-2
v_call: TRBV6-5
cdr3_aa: CASRRDRASYGYTF

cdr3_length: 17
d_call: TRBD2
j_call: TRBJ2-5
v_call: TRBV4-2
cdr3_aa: CASSPESLAGGQETQYF

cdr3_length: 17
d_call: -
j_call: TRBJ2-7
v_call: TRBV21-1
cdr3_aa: CASSKARLLRPTYEQYF

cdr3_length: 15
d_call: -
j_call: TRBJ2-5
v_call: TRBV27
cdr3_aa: CASRQRVEVPETQYF

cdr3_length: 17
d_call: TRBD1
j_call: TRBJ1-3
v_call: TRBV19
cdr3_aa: CASTPLGGGLNGNTIYF

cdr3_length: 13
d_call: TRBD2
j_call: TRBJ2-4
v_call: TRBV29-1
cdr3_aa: CSVVTSGSSIQYF

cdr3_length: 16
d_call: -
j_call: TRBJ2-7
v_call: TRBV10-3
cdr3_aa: CATGVTTGTSAYEQYF

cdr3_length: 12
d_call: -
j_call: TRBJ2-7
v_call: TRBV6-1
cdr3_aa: CASRTTGYEQYF

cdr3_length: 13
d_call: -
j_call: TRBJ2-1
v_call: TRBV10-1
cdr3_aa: CASSEDSYNEQFF

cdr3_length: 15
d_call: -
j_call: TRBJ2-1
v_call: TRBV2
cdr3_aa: CASNPPRVSYNEQFF

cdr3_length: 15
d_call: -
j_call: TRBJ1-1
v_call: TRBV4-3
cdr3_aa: CASSQRRLIGTEAFF

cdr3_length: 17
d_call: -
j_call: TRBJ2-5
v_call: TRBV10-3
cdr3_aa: CAISELAGKKTGETQYF

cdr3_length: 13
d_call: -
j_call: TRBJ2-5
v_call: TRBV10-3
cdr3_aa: CAISSGTQETQYF

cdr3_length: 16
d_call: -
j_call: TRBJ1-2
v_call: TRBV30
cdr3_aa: CAWSEAGWAANYGYTF

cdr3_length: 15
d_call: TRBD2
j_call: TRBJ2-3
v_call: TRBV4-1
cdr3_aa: CASSPLAGSTDTQYF

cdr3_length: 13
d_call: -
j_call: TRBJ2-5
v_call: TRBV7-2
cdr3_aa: CASSPLRQETQYF

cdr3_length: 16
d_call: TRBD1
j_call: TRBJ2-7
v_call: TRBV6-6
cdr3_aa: CASSAFGQGFRYEQYF

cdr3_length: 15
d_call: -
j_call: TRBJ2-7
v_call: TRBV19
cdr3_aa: CASSIGAGGLGEQYF

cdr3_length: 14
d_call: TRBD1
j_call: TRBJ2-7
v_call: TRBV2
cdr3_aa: CASRATDRGHEQYF

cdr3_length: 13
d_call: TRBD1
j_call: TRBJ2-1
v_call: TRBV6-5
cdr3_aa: CASRAGGRNEQFF

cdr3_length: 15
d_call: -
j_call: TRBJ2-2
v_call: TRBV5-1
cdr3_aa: CASSPIGGRTGELFF

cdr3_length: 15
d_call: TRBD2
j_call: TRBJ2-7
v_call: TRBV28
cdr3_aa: CASLPGLAGSYEQYF

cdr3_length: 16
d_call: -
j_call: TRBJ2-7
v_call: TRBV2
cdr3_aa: CASSEYEGTGRNEQYF

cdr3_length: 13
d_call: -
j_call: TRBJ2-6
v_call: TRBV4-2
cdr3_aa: CASSPGGANVLTF

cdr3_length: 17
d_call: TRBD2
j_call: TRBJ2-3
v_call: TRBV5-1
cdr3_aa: CASSLDGSGRLADTQYF

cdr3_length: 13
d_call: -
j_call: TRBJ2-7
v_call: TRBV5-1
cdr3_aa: CASSLDGGYEQYF

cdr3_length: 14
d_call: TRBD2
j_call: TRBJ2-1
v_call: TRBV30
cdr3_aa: CAWRWLAGYNEQFF

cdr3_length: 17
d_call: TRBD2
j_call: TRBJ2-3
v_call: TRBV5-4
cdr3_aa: CASSLLSSGPTTDTQYF

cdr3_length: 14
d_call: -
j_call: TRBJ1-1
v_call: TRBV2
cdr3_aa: CASRAGTVGTEAFF

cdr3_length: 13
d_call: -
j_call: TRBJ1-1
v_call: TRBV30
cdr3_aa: CAWSRGMNTEAFF

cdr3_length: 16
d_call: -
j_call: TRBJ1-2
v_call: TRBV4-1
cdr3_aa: CASSQDGGGVNYGYTF

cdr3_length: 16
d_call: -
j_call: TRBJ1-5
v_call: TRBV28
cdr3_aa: CASSRADGSSNQPQHF

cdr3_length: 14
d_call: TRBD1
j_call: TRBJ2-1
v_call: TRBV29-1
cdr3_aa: CSVEGTGGWNEQFF

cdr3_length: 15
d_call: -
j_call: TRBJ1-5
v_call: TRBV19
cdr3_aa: CASRATGTSNQPQHF

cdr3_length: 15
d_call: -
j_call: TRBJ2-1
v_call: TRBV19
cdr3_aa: CASSGGPSSYNEQFF

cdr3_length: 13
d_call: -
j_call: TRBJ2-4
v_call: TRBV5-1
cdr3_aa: CASSLSTKNIQYF

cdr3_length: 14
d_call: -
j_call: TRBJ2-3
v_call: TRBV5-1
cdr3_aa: CASSLEEGSDTQYF

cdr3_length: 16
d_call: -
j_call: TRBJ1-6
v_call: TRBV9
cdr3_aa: CASSARGRGGSSPLHF

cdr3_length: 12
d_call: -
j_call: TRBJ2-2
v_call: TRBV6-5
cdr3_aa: CASSYNTGELFF

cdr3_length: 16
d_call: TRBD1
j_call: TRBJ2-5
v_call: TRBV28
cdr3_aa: CASSPRQGLGQETQYF